This T cell receptor (beta chain) was captured in a study of shared clonotypes between healthy human individuals. Study outcomes and limitations: Large sequencing depth failed to make sorted-subset sequencing complete, rarefaction showed.

The CDR3 runs 16 residues. V shed 4 bases and J shed 1 base, with 16 bases lying between them. Germline-derived CDR1 and CDR2 are SGHDN and FVKESK. Turning to this clone: Its antigen is unidentified.

Sequenced by immunoSEQ multiplex PCR; TCRdb stores in-frame clones only, minus some. The data contain millions of clones, around 93% of them seen just once; the ten biggest clones take up about 1.8%. Terminally differentiated effector memory CD45RA+ cells were excluded from the naive CD8 cells, which were CD45RO-negative and positively selected for CCR7. Only Caucasian adults living in Nashville, Tennessee made up the donor group. This sequence originates from a man between 18 and 29 years old in good health. Some clones in this sample may be carry-over from other donors' samples. Material: naive CD8+ T cells from PBMCs. The chain carries TRBV14 and TRBJ1-1, with a weak D call TRBD1 (6 bases). The CDR3 region is CASSPRDTWGNTEAFF. In nucleotides, the CDR3 is TGTGCCAGCAGCCCTCGGGACACCTGGGGGAACACTGAAGCTTTCTTT.